The TCR beta chain under discussion was sequenced for a study of OX40 agonist ivuxolimab in advanced cancers. Background on the study: Checkpoint inhibitors had been given previously to about 38% of patients.

Clones were read by immunoSEQ multiplex PCR, and TCRdb kept only the in-frame ones, dropping some. This sample has 25,000 to 35,000 clones; 65% to 85% occur once, and the top ten carry about 22%. This clone came up once. This CDR3 spans 16 amino acids. Germline values: CDR1 LNHNV, CDR2 YYDKDF (reference sequence). V was clipped by 5 bases and J by 5 bases, with 21 bases between them. V gene TRBV15 combines with J gene TRBJ1-2; D is unclear. The sequenced sample was CD4+ or CD8+ T cells sorted from blood, obtained in a trial of the OX40 agonist ivuxolimab. The source of this sequence is an adult with an advanced solid tumor such as melanoma, head and neck, liver or kidney cancer. The CDR3 loop is CATSPTGGFGWYGYTF. The CDR3 DNA reads as TGTGCCACCAGCCCCACGGGCGGCTTTGGGTGGTATGGCTACACCTTC. Based on the CDR3 plus reference TRBV15 and TRBJ1-2, the full variable domain is DAMVIQNPRYQVTQFGKPVTLSCSQTLNHNVMYWYQQKSSQAPKLLFHYYDKDFNNEADTPDNFQSRRPNTSFCFLDIRSPGLGDTAMYLCATSPTGGFGWYGYTFGSGTRLTVV.